Listed below are T cell receptor beta chains from one sample, sequenced in a study of shared clonotypes between healthy human individuals. Produced via immunoSEQ multiplex PCR; TCRdb's table is partial and in-frame only. In the table there are about 1.1 million clones, approximately 75% of which are singletons. The source material was memory CD4+ T cells from PBMCs. The receptors shown here come from a man aged 18 to 35 in good health. Some clones in this sample may be carry-over from other donors' samples. Each CDR3 is given with its conserved first and last residue. D genes are given only for firm matches.

J gene: TRBJ2-7
V gene: TRBV25-1
D gene: .
CDR3 protein: CASSESGPGGEQYF

J gene: TRBJ2-7
V gene: TRBV28
D gene: .
CDR3 protein: CASRDTRGGSYEQYF

J gene: TRBJ2-3
V gene: TRBV5-1
D gene: .
CDR3 protein: CASSYSGEASTDTQYF

J gene: TRBJ1-2
V gene: TRBV5-1
D gene: .
CDR3 protein: CASSFGGGQYGYTF

J gene: TRBJ2-7
V gene: TRBV7-2
D gene: TRBD2
CDR3 protein: CASSLVSLAGPYEQYF

J gene: TRBJ1-1
V gene: TRBV9
D gene: TRBD1
CDR3 protein: CASSVGGQGHSEAFF

J gene: TRBJ1-5
V gene: TRBV7-2
D gene: TRBD1
CDR3 protein: CASSLLGGNSNQPQHF

J gene: TRBJ2-3
V gene: TRBV29-1
D gene: .
CDR3 protein: CSVDRRGTDTQYF

J gene: TRBJ2-2
V gene: TRBV5-4
D gene: .
CDR3 protein: CASSLGTAYTGELFF

J gene: TRBJ2-5
V gene: TRBV9
D gene: TRBD2
CDR3 protein: CASSVGPAGDQETQYF

J gene: TRBJ2-5
V gene: TRBV13
D gene: TRBD2
CDR3 protein: CASSFFTSGSFETQYF

J gene: TRBJ1-2
V gene: TRBV28
D gene: TRBD1
CDR3 protein: CASKTGQGRSWGYTF

J gene: TRBJ2-7
V gene: TRBV10-2
D gene: .
CDR3 protein: CASSGRDYEQYF

J gene: TRBJ2-2
V gene: TRBV9
D gene: .
CDR3 protein: CASSPGPPNTGELFF

J gene: TRBJ2-7
V gene: TRBV6-6
D gene: .
CDR3 protein: CAGGDGNYEQYF

J gene: TRBJ2-7
V gene: TRBV5-6
D gene: TRBD1
CDR3 protein: CASSLGQGNNEQYF

J gene: TRBJ1-5
V gene: TRBV2
D gene: .
CDR3 protein: CASKGVHSNQPQHF

J gene: TRBJ1-2
V gene: TRBV28
D gene: TRBD1
CDR3 protein: CASSSRQGALGYTF

J gene: TRBJ2-3
V gene: TRBV7-2
D gene: .
CDR3 protein: CASSSGFVTDTQYF

J gene: TRBJ1-5
V gene: TRBV19
D gene: .
CDR3 protein: CASSIGGSNQPQHF

J gene: TRBJ2-7
V gene: TRBV7-9
D gene: .
CDR3 protein: CASSLSSGSMYF

J gene: TRBJ2-7
V gene: TRBV10-3
D gene: TRBD2
CDR3 protein: CAISTSGYEQYF

J gene: TRBJ1-3
V gene: TRBV2
D gene: .
CDR3 protein: CASHGPRGTSGNTIYF

J gene: TRBJ2-7
V gene: TRBV19
D gene: .
CDR3 protein: CASSLQVSYEQYF

J gene: TRBJ2-5
V gene: TRBV9
D gene: .
CDR3 protein: CASSVRGLETQYF

J gene: TRBJ1-4
V gene: TRBV29-1
D gene: .
CDR3 protein: CSAHWQGEKLFF

J gene: TRBJ1-1
V gene: TRBV4-2
D gene: TRBD1
CDR3 protein: CASRPEGITGGAFF

J gene: TRBJ1-4
V gene: TRBV15
D gene: .
CDR3 protein: CATSLEGLGEKLFF

J gene: TRBJ2-7
V gene: TRBV5-1
D gene: .
CDR3 protein: CASSYFASPGSYEQYF

J gene: TRBJ2-1
V gene: TRBV27
D gene: TRBD2
CDR3 protein: CASSLAGLAGDINEQFF

J gene: TRBJ2-5
V gene: TRBV10-3
D gene: .
CDR3 protein: CAISEPGETQYF

J gene: TRBJ1-2
V gene: TRBV5-1
D gene: .
CDR3 protein: CASSFGQNYGYTF

J gene: TRBJ2-7
V gene: TRBV7-2
D gene: TRBD2
CDR3 protein: CASSLAGTSVSYEQYF

J gene: TRBJ2-3
V gene: TRBV11-3
D gene: .
CDR3 protein: CASSLWATDTQYF

J gene: TRBJ1-1
V gene: TRBV15
D gene: .
CDR3 protein: CATSSGQGYSGTEAFF

J gene: TRBJ2-3
V gene: TRBV7-9
D gene: TRBD2
CDR3 protein: CASTPGGGRADTQYF

J gene: .
V gene: TRBV28
D gene: .
CDR3 protein: CASRGTRRVYEQYF

J gene: TRBJ1-4
V gene: TRBV7-3
D gene: .
CDR3 protein: CASSLRAANEKLFF

J gene: TRBJ1-2
V gene: TRBV7-9
D gene: .
CDR3 protein: CASSLGAGPYGYTF

J gene: TRBJ2-5
V gene: TRBV7-2
D gene: .
CDR3 protein: CASSLAGRAGAETQYF

J gene: TRBJ1-3
V gene: TRBV7-9
D gene: TRBD1
CDR3 protein: CASSLATGQGNTIYF

J gene: TRBJ1-1
V gene: TRBV30
D gene: .
CDR3 protein: CAWSRAGYTEAFF

J gene: TRBJ1-2
V gene: TRBV7-8
D gene: TRBD1
CDR3 protein: CASSFTGGNYGYTF

J gene: TRBJ2-7
V gene: TRBV7-2
D gene: .
CDR3 protein: CASRKRLGPYEQYF

J gene: TRBJ2-2
V gene: TRBV5-4
D gene: TRBD2
CDR3 protein: CASSLDLAGERTGELFF

J gene: TRBJ2-5
V gene: TRBV7-2
D gene: .
CDR3 protein: CASSPGYETQYF

J gene: TRBJ1-3
V gene: TRBV2
D gene: .
CDR3 protein: CASSLSGNTIYF

J gene: TRBJ1-3
V gene: TRBV5-4
D gene: .
CDR3 protein: CASSSPQGSGNTIYF

J gene: TRBJ1-2
V gene: TRBV2
D gene: TRBD1
CDR3 protein: CASSRDRGDYGYTF

J gene: TRBJ2-4
V gene: TRBV5-6
D gene: .
CDR3 protein: CASSLGGLAKNIQYF

J gene: TRBJ1-3
V gene: TRBV9
D gene: .
CDR3 protein: CASNRDGVSGNTIYF

J gene: TRBJ2-2
V gene: TRBV5-4
D gene: TRBD2
CDR3 protein: CASSLAGANTGELFF